A single TCR beta chain is shown here with its context. The data belong to a study of shared clonotypes between healthy human individuals. The repertoire was sequenced with immunoSEQ multiplex PCR; TCRdb's copy has only in-frame clones and lacks some. The sample includes approximately 640,000 clones, approximately 75% seen only once; the top ten take 1.5% to 2%. CDR3 length: 14 amino acids. V gave up 6 bases and J gave up 6 bases; unmatched junction bases: 6. Looked up from germline, CDR1 is LNHDA and CDR2 is SQIVND (reference sequence). The clonotype originates from a woman between 25 and 40 years old in good health. The chain carries TRBV19 and TRBJ2-4; 9 bases fit TRBD2. Sample: memory CD4+ T cells sorted from blood. Subset denoted: CD45RA-negative fraction. The CDR3 coding sequence is TGTGCCAGTAGGGCTAGCGGGATGGGAAACATTCAGTACTTC. Translated, it gives CASRASGMGNIQYF.